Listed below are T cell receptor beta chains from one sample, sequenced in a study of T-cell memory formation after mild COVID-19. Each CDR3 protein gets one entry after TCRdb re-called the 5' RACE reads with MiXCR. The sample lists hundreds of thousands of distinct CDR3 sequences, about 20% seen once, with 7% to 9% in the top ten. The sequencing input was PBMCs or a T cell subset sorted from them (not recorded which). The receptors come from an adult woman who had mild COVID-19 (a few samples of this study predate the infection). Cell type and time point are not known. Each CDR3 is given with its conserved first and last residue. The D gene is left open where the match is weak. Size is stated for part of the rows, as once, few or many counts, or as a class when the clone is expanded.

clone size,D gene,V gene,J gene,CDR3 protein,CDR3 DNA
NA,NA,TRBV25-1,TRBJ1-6,CASSEGGGGDSPLHF,TGTGCCAGCAGTGAGGGGGGTGGAGGGGATTCACCCCTCCACTTT
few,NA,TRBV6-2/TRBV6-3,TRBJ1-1,CASSQPLTLAEAFF,TGTGCCAGCTCTCAACCCCTGACGTTAGCTGAAGCTTTCTTT
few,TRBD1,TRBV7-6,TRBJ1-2,CASSKTGSYGYTF,TGTGCCAGCAGCAAGACAGGGAGTTATGGCTACACCTTC
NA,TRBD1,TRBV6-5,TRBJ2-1,CARYQRDRGNEQFF,TGTGCCAGATACCAGCGGGACAGGGGGAATGAGCAGTTCTTC
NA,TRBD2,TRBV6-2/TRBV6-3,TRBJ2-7,CASTNAGLAGGHSIYEQYF,TGTGCCAGCACCAACGCAGGACTAGCGGGAGGACATTCCATCTACGAGCAGTACTTC
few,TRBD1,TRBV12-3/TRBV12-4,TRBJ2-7,CASTLGQSLTYEQYF,TGTGCCAGCACCCTGGGACAGTCCCTCACCTACGAGCAGTACTTC
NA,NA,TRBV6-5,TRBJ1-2,CASRISSNYGYTF,TGTGCCAGCAGGATCTCTTCTAACTATGGCTACACCTTC
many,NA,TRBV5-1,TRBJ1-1,CASSWRVGELNTEAFF,TGCGCCAGCAGCTGGCGGGTGGGAGAATTGAACACTGAAGCTTTCTTT
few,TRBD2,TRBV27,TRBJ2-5,CASSLWGPASGSGSQETQYF,TGTGCCAGCAGTTTATGGGGGCCGGCTAGCGGGAGCGGTAGTCAAGAGACCCAGTACTTC
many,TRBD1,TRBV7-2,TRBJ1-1,CASSLSGQGLTEAFF,TGTGCCAGCAGCCTAAGCGGACAGGGCTTGACTGAAGCTTTCTTT
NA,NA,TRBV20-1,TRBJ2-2,CSVEGRRSGELFF,TGCAGTGTTGAGGGCCGGAGGTCCGGGGAGCTGTTTTTT
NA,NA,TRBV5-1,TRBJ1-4,CASSFPKGNEKLFF,TGCGCCAGCAGCTTTCCGAAGGGTAATGAAAAACTGTTTTTT
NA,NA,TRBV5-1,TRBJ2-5,CASSSGRTFQETQYF,TGCGCCAGCAGCTCGGGACGTACCTTTCAAGAGACCCAGTACTTC
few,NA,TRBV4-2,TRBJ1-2,CASSQRGSRTGKGGYTF,TGTGCCAGCAGCCAACGCGGATCGCGCACAGGGAAAGGTGGCTACACCTTC
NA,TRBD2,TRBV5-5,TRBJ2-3,CASSLRRGTSEVTDTQYF,TGTGCCAGCAGCTTGAGGAGGGGGACTAGTGAGGTTACAGATACGCAGTATTTT
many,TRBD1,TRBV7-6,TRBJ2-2,CASSSVPTGTGGRYTGELFF,TGTGCCAGCAGCTCCGTCCCAACCGGGACAGGGGGCCGATACACCGGGGAGCTGTTTTTT
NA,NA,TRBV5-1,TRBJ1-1,CASSLDGSNTEAFF,TGCGCCAGCAGCTTGGACGGGAGCAACACTGAAGCTTTCTTT
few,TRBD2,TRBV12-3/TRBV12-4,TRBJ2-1,CASSRTGTSGSEQFF,TGTGCCAGCAGCCGAACCGGGACTAGCGGGAGTGAGCAGTTCTTC